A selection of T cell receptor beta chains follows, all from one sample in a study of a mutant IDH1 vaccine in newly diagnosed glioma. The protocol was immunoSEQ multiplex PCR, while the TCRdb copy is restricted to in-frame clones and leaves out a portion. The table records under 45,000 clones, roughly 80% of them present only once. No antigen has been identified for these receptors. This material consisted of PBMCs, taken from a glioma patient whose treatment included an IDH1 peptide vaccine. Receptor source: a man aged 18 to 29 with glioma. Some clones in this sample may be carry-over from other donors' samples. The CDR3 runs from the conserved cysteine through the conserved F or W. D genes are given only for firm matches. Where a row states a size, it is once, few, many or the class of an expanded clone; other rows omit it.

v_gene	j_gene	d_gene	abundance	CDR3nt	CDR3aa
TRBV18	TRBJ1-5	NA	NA	TGTGCCAGCTCCCTCGCGAGGGGGAATCAGCCCCAGCATTTT	CASSLARGNQPQHF
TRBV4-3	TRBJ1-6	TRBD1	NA	TGCGCCAGCAGCCAAGCTCCGGGACAGCCCAATTCACCCCTCCACTTT	CASSQAPGQPNSPLHF
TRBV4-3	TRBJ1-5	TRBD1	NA	TGCGCCAGCAGTCCGACAGGGGATAATCAGCCCCAGCATTTT	CASSPTGDNQPQHF
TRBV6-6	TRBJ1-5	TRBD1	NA	TGTGCCAGCGTCCGGGACAGGGGCAATCAGCCCCAGCATTTT	CASVRDRGNQPQHF
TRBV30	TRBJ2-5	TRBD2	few	TGTGCCTGGAGTAATAGCGGGGTAATCCAAGAGACCCAGTACTTC	CAWSNSGVIQETQYF
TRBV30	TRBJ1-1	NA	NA	TGTGCCTGGACGACTCCCGAAAAAGCTTTCTTT	CAWTTPEKAFF
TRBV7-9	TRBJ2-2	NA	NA	TGTGCCAGCAGCTTCGCTATCGGGGCCCCTACCGGGGAGCTGTTTTTT	CASSFAIGAPTGELFF
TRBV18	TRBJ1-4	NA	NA	TGTGCCAGCTCACCTTACGCGGCTAATGAAAAACTGTTTTTT	CASSPYAANEKLFF
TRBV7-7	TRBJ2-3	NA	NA	TGTGCTAGCAGCTTGTCCCGTAGGGACCGGGAGTATTTT	CASSLSRRDREYF
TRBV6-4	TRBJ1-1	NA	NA	TGTGCCAGCAGCCCGGGACGCGGGAACACTGAAGCTTTCTTT	CASSPGRGNTEAFF
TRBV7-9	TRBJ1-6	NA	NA	TGTGCCAGCAGCCCCGAGGGGTCTAGGAATTCACCCCTCCACTTT	CASSPEGSRNSPLHF
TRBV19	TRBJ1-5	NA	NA	TGTGCCAGTAGTTCAAGTAGCGGCAGGTATAGCAATCAGCCCCAGCATTTT	CASSSSSGRYSNQPQHF
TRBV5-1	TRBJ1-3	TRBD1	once	TGCGCCAGCAGCTTGGATTTGGACAGGGCTGGAAACACCATATATTTT	CASSLDLDRAGNTIYF
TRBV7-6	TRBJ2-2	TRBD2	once	TGTGCCAGCAGCTCTGAACCGGGACTAGCTACTGGGGAGCTGTTTTTT	CASSSEPGLATGELFF
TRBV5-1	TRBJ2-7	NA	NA	TGCGCCAGCAGCTTGGCACAGGGCGGCATGCCCTACGAGCAGTACTTC	CASSLAQGGMPYEQYF
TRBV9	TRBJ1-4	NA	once	TGTGCCAGCTCCAGAGGGGATGAAAAACTGTTTTTT	CASSRGDEKLFF
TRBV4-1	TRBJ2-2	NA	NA	TGCGCCAGCAGCCAAGGTGGCGGGACTCGAAACACCGGGGAGCTGTTTTTT	CASSQGGGTRNTGELFF
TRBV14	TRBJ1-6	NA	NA	TGTGCCAGCAGCCGAGCAGGGTCTAGCCCCGACCACTTT	CASSRAGSSPDHF
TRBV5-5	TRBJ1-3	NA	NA	TGTGCCAGCAGCTTGGTCCCCGGAGGTGGAAACACCATATATTTT	CASSLVPGGGNTIYF
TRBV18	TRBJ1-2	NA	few	TGTGCCAGCTCACCGGGGGATGGCTACACCTTC	CASSPGDGYTF